This T cell receptor (beta chain) was obtained from a study of blood T cell repertoires in COVID-19. Looked up from germline, CDR1 is SGDLS and CDR2 is YYNGEE. The CDR3 totals 16 residues. Trimming removed 2 bases from V and 2 bases from J, with 16 bases in between. Sequencing used immunoSEQ multiplex PCR; TCRdb keeps in-frame clones, though not all of them. The table includes about 300,000 clones, 70% to 90% detected once. This clone has more than one count but fewer than ten. The material sequenced was PBMCs or T cells enriched from blood (not recorded which). The chain couples TRBV9 to TRBJ2-5; D possibly corresponds to TRBD1 (6 bases). The source of this sequence is a man aged 25 to 40 who had recovered from COVID-19. The CDR3 DNA reads TGTGCCAGCAGCGTTGGTCCAGTGGGGGCTCAAGAGACCCAGTACTTC. Translating it yields CASSVGPVGAQETQYF.